The 9 T cell receptor beta chains below come from one sample, sequenced in a study of Graves' ophthalmopathy and Graves' hyperthyroidism. CDR3 regions of TCR beta were amplified from RNA transcripts. HTBI-primed first-round RT-PCR preceded second-round multiplex PCR. One entry per CDR3 protein, called by TCRdb with MiXCR from the multiplex PCR reads. This table has more than 1,000,000 distinct CDR3 sequences, about two fifths appearing once. Material for sequencing was peripheral blood or thyroid tissue (not recorded which). These receptors were collected from an adult man with Graves' hyperthyroidism.

This chain links TRBV6-2 or TRBV6-3 with TRBJ2-7; D uncertain. The CDR3 runs to 11 residues. Per germline, CDR1 MNHEY and CDR2 SVGEGT. Trimming took 4 bases from V and 9 from J, leaving 10 bases between them. In DNA, the CDR3 is TGTGCCAGCAGTTTTGCGTCTGGGCAGTACTTC. It encodes CASSFASGQYF.

A note on this clonotype: This may arise from a read error, as a much more abundant clone is one base away. The V gene is TRBV7-9, the J gene TRBJ2-7, with 7 bases lining up with TRBD1. Trimming at V came to 4 bases and at J to 5 bases, leaving 11 bases not matched to a gene. Germline V gene sequence: CDR1 SEHNR, CDR2 FQNEAQ (reference sequence). The CDR3 is 15 amino acids. The CDR3 DNA sequence: TGTGCCAGCAGCTGGGGACAGTACAGAAGTCACGAGCAGTACTTC. Translated, it gives CASSWGQYRSHEQYF.

The chain combines TRBV29-1 with TRBJ1-3; 9 bases map to TRBD1. The ends lost 7 bases at V and 0 bases at J; junction bases unmatched: 7. Germline loops: CDR1 SQVTM, CDR2 ANQGSEA. The CDR3 covers 15 residues. CDR3 nucleotide sequence: TGCAGCGCCGGACAGGGGACGGACTCTGGAAACACCATATATTTT. The encoded protein is CSAGQGTDSGNTIYF.

This chain joins TRBV7-8 and TRBJ2-2; TRBD1 might be the D (5 bases). CDR3 length: 16 amino acids. Germline loops: CDR1 SGHVS, CDR2 FQNEAQ. The V and J ends lost 2 bases and 6 bases respectively, with 16 bases between them. The CDR3 bases are TGTGCCAGCAGCTTATTTGTTCCTAGGGGTCCCGGGGAGCTGTTTTTT. Encoded protein: CASSLFVPRGPGELFF.

The V gene is TRBV6-5, the J gene TRBJ1-4, with 8 nucleotides matching TRBD1. Germline-derived CDR1 and CDR2 are MNHEY and SVGAGI. The CDR3 loop spans 16 amino acids. The V gene end was trimmed by 5 bases and the J gene end by 0 bases; junction bases not matched to a gene: 5. CDR3 DNA sequence: TGTGCCAGCAGTCTCGACAGGGGAACAACTAATGAAAAACTGTTTTTT. Translation: CASSLDRGTTNEKLFF.

J is TRBJ1-4 and V is TRBV4-3; D gene ambiguous. Trimming removed 4 bases from V and 4 bases from J, with 7 bases in between. The CDR3 runs 13 residues. CDR1 and CDR2 (germline): LGHNA, YSLEER. The CDR3 sequence is CASSPQVNEKLFF. CDR3 coding DNA: TGCGCCAGCAGCCCGCAGGTTAATGAAAAACTGTTTTTT.

This clonotype was recorded many times. V is TRBV7-8 and J is TRBJ1-1; D is undetermined. Germline V gives CDR1 SGHVS, CDR2 FQNEAQ. The CDR3 length is 13 residues. Trimming stripped 1 base from V and 2 bases from J, with 5 bases between. The CDR3 DNA is TGTGCCAGCAGCTTAGGGGATAACACTGAAGCTTTCTTT. This translates into CASSLGDNTEAFF. Using reference TRBV7-8 and TRBJ1-1 for the parts outside the CDR3, the full variable domain is GAGVSQSPRYKVAKRGQDVALRCDPISGHVSLFWYQQALGQGPEFLTYFQNEAQLDKSGLPSDRFFAERPEGSVSTLKIQRTQQEDSAVYLCASSLGDNTEAFFGQGTRLTVV.

This chain links TRBV6-6 with TRBJ1-5; D perhaps matches TRBD1 (5 bases). The CDR3 loop spans 14 amino acids. Trimming took 7 bases from V and 3 from J, leaving 13 bases between them. In germline, CDR1 is MNHNY, CDR2 SVGAGI (reference sequence). The CDR3 region is CASIKDSNNQPQHF. For the CDR3, the DNA is TGTGCCAGCATCAAAGACAGTAACAATCAGCCCCAGCATTTT.

This clonotype showed up many times. The J gene is TRBJ2-7, the V gene TRBV20-1, with D possibly TRBD1 on 5 matching bases. The CDR3 is made up of 11 amino acids. Trimming shortened V by 4 bases and J by 6 bases, and 10 bases separated the two germline ends. Germline-derived CDR1 and CDR2 are DFQATT and SNEGSKA (reference sequence). For the CDR3, the DNA is TGCAGTGCTATCAGGGAAGTCGAGCAGTACTTC. Protein: CSAIREVEQYF.